These 24 T cell receptor beta chains came from one sample sequenced in a study of T cell responses to AZD1222 COVID-19 vaccine. Here immunoSEQ multiplex PCR was the method, and the copy in TCRdb shows in-frame clones only, minus some. The sample has roughly 190,000 clones; roughly 88% are singletons. The sample consisted of peripheral blood, taken on day 0 of AZD1222 vaccination. These TCRs come from an adult in good health.

The chain uses TRBV7-2 and TRBJ1-5; D is uncertain. CDR3 size: 15 residues. Germline loops: CDR1 SGHTA, CDR2 FQGNSA. V was trimmed by 2 bases and J by 2 bases, leaving 10 bases between them. The CDR3 region has the DNA TGTGCCAGCAGCTTACCCGGAAGGGGCAATCAGCCCCAGCATTTT. Its translation is CASSLPGRGNQPQHF.

The chain employs TRBV6-1 and TRBJ1-1, with D possibly matching TRBD1 (6 bases). This CDR3 comprises 14 residues. Between the trimmed V and J ends, which lost 1 base and 2 bases, there was a span of 8 bases. CDR1 MNHNS and CDR2 SASEGT come from the germline V gene. The CDR3 sequence is CASSEGTVNTEAFF. Written as DNA, the CDR3 is TGTGCCAGCAGTGAAGGGACAGTCAACACTGAAGCTTTCTTT.

This chain links TRBV4-2 with TRBJ1-6, with D perhaps TRBD1 (5 bases). Trimming removed 2 bases at V and 0 bases at J, with 11 bases between. The germline V gene encodes CDR1 LGHNA and CDR2 YNFKEQ. CDR3 length: 17 amino acids. The CDR3 reads CASSQKGVLSYNSPLHF. Written as DNA, the CDR3 is TGTGCCAGCAGCCAAAAAGGGGTCCTCTCCTATAATTCACCCCTCCACTTT.

The rearrangement links TRBV7-8 to TRBJ1-1; 8 bases fit TRBD1. Unmatched junction bases numbered 8, after V lost 4 bases and J lost 4 bases. This CDR3 has 15 amino acids. CDR1 SGHVS and CDR2 FQNEAQ come from the germline V gene. The CDR3 sequence is CASSSTETGGTEAFF. DNA for the CDR3: TGTGCCAGCAGCTCGACGGAAACAGGGGGCACTGAAGCTTTCTTT.

The V call is TRBV27, the J call TRBJ1-2, with TRBD1 identical over 7 bases. Germline trimming cut 7 bases from V and 2 bases from J; bases unmatched to any gene: 10. Germline V gene data show CDR1 as MNHEY and CDR2 as SMNVEV (reference sequence). The CDR3 is made up of 15 amino acids. The chain's CDR3 is CASTPLGTDNYGYTF. CDR3 DNA: TGTGCCAGCACCCCCCTGGGGACAGACAACTATGGCTACACCTTC.

The chain has TRBV7-9 and TRBJ1-6, with D maybe TRBD1 (5 bases). The CDR3 runs 17 residues. The V gene lost 1 base and the J gene lost 2 bases, with 12 bases spanning the gap. Germline V gene data show CDR1 as SEHNR and CDR2 as FQNEAQ (reference sequence). The CDR3 region has the DNA TGTGCCAGCAGCTTAGGAGCCGGGACGCCCTATAATTCACCCCTCCACTTT. Encoded protein: CASSLGAGTPYNSPLHF.

This clone came up a few times. V gene TRBV10-1 combines with J gene TRBJ1-2, with D perhaps TRBD1 (6 bases). Germline V CDR1 and CDR2: WNHNN, SYGVQD (reference sequence). The CDR3 runs 15 residues. V shed 2 bases and J shed 2 bases, with 12 bases lying between them. CDR3 bases: TGCGCCAGCAGTGAGACAGGGAGTCCGAACTATGGCTACACCTTC. Its protein is CASSETGSPNYGYTF.

The chain has TRBV7-2 and TRBJ2-7, with D perhaps assigned TRBD1 or TRBD2 (5 bases each). The CDR3 totals 14 residues. CDR1 is SGHTA, CDR2 FQGNSA, per germline. V lost 3 bases and J 2 bases, leaving 11 bases between the germline ends. Here the CDR3 DNA reads TGTGCCAGCAGCTTTATCGGGGCAGCCTACGAGCAGTACTTC. Encoded protein: CASSFIGAAYEQYF.

The gene calls are TRBV7-8 and TRBJ2-7, with D possibly matching TRBD2 (6 bases). The CDR3 contains 14 residues. Germline lookup yields CDR1 SGHVS and CDR2 FQNEAQ. V was pared by 2 bases and J by 5 bases, with 13 bases between. Here the CDR3 reads CASSLITGDDEQYF. In DNA form, the CDR3 reads TGTGCCAGCAGCTTAATAACGGGAGACGACGAGCAGTACTTC.

Comments on this clone: This sample also contains other DNA sequences that code for the same CDR3. This rearrangement joins TRBV9 to TRBJ1-2, with a possible D match to TRBD1 (6 bases). This CDR3 is 13 amino acids long. V was shortened by 0 bases and J by 4 bases, with 7 bases between the two germline ends. Germline assignment: CDR1 SGDLS and CDR2 YYNGEE. CDR3 protein: CASSVGTAYGYTF. DNA for the CDR3: TGTGCCAGCAGCGTAGGGACAGCCTATGGCTACACCTTC.

This chain links TRBV5-6 with TRBJ2-5; tentatively, D is TRBD1 (5 bases). The germline V gene has CDR1 SGHDT and CDR2 YYEEEE. The CDR3 is 13 amino acids. The V end was cut by 0 bases, the J end by 7 bases, with 10 bases between. The CDR3 loop reads CASSLGDSRTQYF. CDR3 DNA sequence: TGTGCCAGCAGCTTGGGTGACAGTAGGACCCAGTACTTC. The full variable domain, with the rest looked up from reference TRBV5-6 and TRBJ2-5, is DAGVTQSPTHLIKTRGQQVTLRCSPKSGHDTVSWYQQALGQGPQFIFQYYEEEERQRGNFPDRFSGHQFPNYSSELNVNALLLGDSALYLCASSLGDSRTQYFGPGTRLLVL.

V is TRBV5-6 and J is TRBJ2-5; tentatively, D is TRBD2 (7 bases). This CDR3 has 14 residues. The germline V gene has CDR1 SGHDT and CDR2 YYEEEE. The ends were cut back, 4 bases at V and 1 base at J, with 11 bases in the middle. CDR3 sequence (DNA): TGTGCCAGCAGCACCGCGGGGGCCCAAGAGACCCAGTACTTC. Protein: CASSTAGAQETQYF.

The chain couples TRBV28 to TRBJ1-5; 10 bases line up with TRBD1. Germline CDR1 and CDR2: MDHEN and SYDVKM. The CDR3 sequence is 18 residues long. J was trimmed by 2 bases and V by 6 bases; bases with no gene match: 13. CDR3 sequence: CASSPRTGGLVGNQPQHF. The CDR3 DNA sequence: TGTGCCAGCAGCCCTAGGACAGGGGGGTTGGTCGGCAATCAGCCCCAGCATTTT.

V and J are TRBV5-6 and TRBJ1-1, with TRBD1 identical over 11 bases. Germline CDR1 SGHDT, CDR2 YYEEEE. The trim removed 1 base at V and 3 bases at J, leaving 2 bases unmatched. The CDR3 length is 15 residues. The CDR3 coding sequence is TGTGCCAGCAGCTTGAAGGGACAGGGGGACACTGAAGCTTTCTTT. Translated, it gives CASSLKGQGDTEAFF. The whole variable domain, remainder taken from reference TRBV5-6 and TRBJ1-1, is DAGVTQSPTHLIKTRGQQVTLRCSPKSGHDTVSWYQQALGQGPQFIFQYYEEEERQRGNFPDRFSGHQFPNYSSELNVNALLLGDSALYLCASSLKGQGDTEAFFGQGTRLTVV.

The rearrangement joins TRBV4-1 to TRBJ1-1; TRBD1 aligns across 9 bases. The CDR3 contains 13 residues. Germline V lookup: CDR1 MGHRA, CDR2 YSYEKL. V gave up 3 bases and J gave up 4 bases; unmatched junction bases: 0. The CDR3 bases are TGCGCCAGCAGCCAGGGACAGGGCACTGAAGCTTTCTTT. This translates into CASSQGQGTEAFF.

The J gene is TRBJ2-7, the V gene TRBV3-1 (or the pseudogene TRBV3-2), with 9 bases fitting TRBD2. The J call may be faulty, since TRBJ2-5 better matches the DNA end. The CDR3 sequence is 15 residues long. Germline CDR1 and CDR2: LGHDT and YNNKEL (reference sequence). CDR3 loop: CASSQDWNSGRTQYF. The CDR3 bases are TGTGCCAGCAGCCAAGATTGGAATAGCGGGAGGACCCAGTACTTC.

A single count supports this clone. The J gene is TRBJ1-6, the V gene TRBV5-6, with D unresolved. This CDR3 has 15 amino acids. Trimming shortened V by 4 bases and J by 9 bases, and 17 bases separated the two germline ends. Per germline, CDR1 SGHDT and CDR2 YYEEEE. CDR3 amino acids: CASSRGVSFLSPLHF. The CDR3 region has the DNA TGTGCCAGCAGCCGCGGAGTATCGTTCCTTTCACCCCTCCACTTT.

This chain links TRBV11-2 with TRBJ2-1; tentative D call: TRBD1 (6 bases). Germline values: CDR1 SGHAT, CDR2 FQNNGV. V was clipped by 3 bases and J by 2 bases, with 11 bases between them. This CDR3 has 15 residues. As DNA, the CDR3 is TGTGCCAGCAGCTTTCTGCAGGGGACCTACAATGAGCAGTTCTTC. Translated, it gives CASSFLQGTYNEQFF.

This clone occurred once. The CDR3 DNA follows: TGTGCCAGCAGTGGCCTAGCGGGGGGGGATGATGAGCAGTTCTTC. Translating gives CASSGLAGGDDEQFF. The J gene is TRBJ2-1, the V gene TRBV2, with TRBD2 matching over 12 bases. The ends lost 4 bases at V and 8 bases at J; junction bases unmatched: 6. The germline CDR1 and CDR2 sequences are SNHLY and FYNNEI. The CDR3 totals 15 residues.

The chain joins TRBV24-1 to TRBJ2-2; weak D call: TRBD1 (5 bases). CDR3 length: 15 amino acids. V was shortened by 4 bases and J by 6 bases, with 14 bases between the two germline ends. Germline CDR1 and CDR2: KGHDR and SFDVKD. For the CDR3, the DNA is TGTGCCACCAGTGACCCCGGGCAGGGTCCCGGGGAGCTGTTTTTT. It yields the protein CATSDPGQGPGELFF.

The CDR3 coding sequence is TGCGCCAGCCGTTACGACAGGGTGAATGAAGCTTTCTTT. It encodes CASRYDRVNEAFF. The chain couples TRBV5-1 to TRBJ1-1; 7 bases map to TRBD1. Germline-derived CDR1 and CDR2 are SGHRS and YFSETQ. The CDR3 is 13 amino acids. With V trimmed by 7 bases and J by 7 bases, 10 bases remained unmatched.

The CDR3 nucleotides are TGTGCCAGCAGCAACCGGACAGGGCAGACTGAAGCTTTCTTT. Translating gives CASSNRTGQTEAFF. V gene TRBV16 combines with J gene TRBJ1-1; 8 bases align to TRBD1. There are 14 residues in the CDR3. V dropped 5 bases and J dropped 5; count of bases not matched to a gene: 7. Looked up from germline, CDR1 is KGHSY and CDR2 is FQNENV.

This chain links TRBV7-3 with TRBJ2-2; D is ambiguous. Germline V CDR1 and CDR2: SGHTA, FQGTGA. The CDR3 has 15 residues. Trimming shortened V by 7 bases and J by 4 bases, and 16 bases separated the two germline ends. The CDR3 sequence: CASTLTGLPTGELFF. The CDR3, as DNA: TGTGCCAGCACCCTAACCGGGCTACCCACCGGGGAGCTGTTTTTT.

The genes are TRBV7-9 and TRBJ2-2, with TRBD1 matching over 12 bases. The CDR3 has 15 amino acids. V dropped 3 bases and J dropped 7; count of bases not matched to a gene: 3. Germline V gene data show CDR1 as SEHNR and CDR2 as FQNEAQ (reference sequence). The CDR3 protein is CASSLGQGAGGELFF. The CDR3 bases are TGTGCCAGCAGCTTGGGACAGGGGGCCGGCGGGGAGCTGTTTTTT.